These 28 T cell receptor beta chains were all obtained from the same sample, sequenced in a study of PD-1 blockade in classical Hodgkin lymphoma. The repertoire was sequenced with immunoSEQ multiplex PCR; TCRdb's copy has only in-frame clones and lacks some. The table includes around 50,000 clones, around 76% detected once. Time point specified: cycle 4 day 1 (C4D1), after 6 weeks of nivolumab. All patients experienced relapse after autologous stem cell transplantation, and brentuximab vedotin exposure was variable. The material was peripheral blood mononuclear cells (PBMCs), obtained before the fourth cycle of nivolumab. The source of these receptors is a human donor with classical Hodgkin lymphoma.

The chain is built from TRBV4-1 and TRBJ1-2, with 8 nucleotides matching TRBD1. The CDR3 runs to 14 residues. V dropped 0 bases and J dropped 4; count of bases not matched to a gene: 1. CDR1 and CDR2 (germline): MGHRA, YSYEKL. The CDR3 spells CASSQETGVYGYTF. The CDR3 nucleotides read TGCGCCAGCAGCCAAGAGACAGGGGTCTATGGCTACACCTTC.

V gene TRBV11-1 combines with J gene TRBJ2-1; D tentatively fits TRBD1 or TRBD2 (6 bases each). Per the germline V gene, CDR1 is SGHAT and CDR2 is FQDESV (reference sequence). There are 15 residues in the CDR3. The V end lost 5 bases, the J end lost 9 bases, and 20 bases lay between the germline ends. Here the CDR3 DNA reads TGTGCCAGCAGCGTTGAGGGGGGCGGGACTGTTGAGCAGTTCTTC. It translates to CASSVEGGGTVEQFF.

This clone was found a few times. This sequence joins TRBV25-1 and TRBJ1-1; TRBD1 might be the D (5 bases). The V gene lost 5 bases and the J gene lost 4 bases, with 17 bases spanning the gap. This CDR3 is built from 15 residues. CDR1 is MGHDK and CDR2 is SYGVNS in the germline V gene. CDR3 loop: CASSKGPPARTEAFF. Here the CDR3 DNA reads TGTGCCAGCAGTAAGGGACCCCCAGCACGCACTGAAGCTTTCTTT.

The chain combines TRBV18 with TRBJ2-7, with 14 bases fitting TRBD2. CDR3 length equals 15 residues. V shed 4 bases, J shed 2 bases, and the junction held 1 base outside the gene matches. Germline CDR1 reads KGHSH; CDR2 reads LQKENI. In nucleotides, the CDR3 is TGTGCCAGCTCACGGGGACTAGCGGGAGCCTACGAGCAGTACTTC. This encodes CASSRGLAGAYEQYF. Full variable domain (rest looked up from reference TRBV18 and TRBJ2-7): NAGVMQNPRHLVRRRGQEARLRCSPMKGHSHVYWYRQLPEEGLKFMVYLQKENIIDESGMPKERFSAEFPKEGPSILRIQQVVRGDSAAYFCASSRGLAGAYEQYFGPGTRLTVT.

V is TRBV6-5 and J is TRBJ2-1; a weak D match, TRBD2 (6 bases). CDR3 length equals 11 residues. Deletions cut 11 bases from V and 7 bases from J, with 12 bases between. In germline, CDR1 is MNHEY, CDR2 SVGAGI. The CDR3 here is CARGSGNEQFF. The CDR3 DNA is TGTGCCCGGGGGAGCGGGAATGAGCAGTTCTTC.

This rearrangement joins TRBV5-4 to TRBJ2-1; 10 bases are shared with TRBD2. V gave up 4 bases and J gave up 6 bases; unmatched junction bases: 4. CDR1 and CDR2 (germline): SGHNT, YYREEE (reference sequence). The CDR3 length is 14 residues. The CDR3 DNA reads TGTGCCAGCAGCACCGAGCGGGAGGGCAATGAGCAGTTCTTC. Protein: CASSTEREGNEQFF.

This clone occurred a few times. The chain links TRBV6-5 to TRBJ2-1; 10 nucleotides match TRBD2. With 0 bases clipped from V and 10 bases from J, the junction kept 6 bases outside the gene matches. Per the germline V gene, CDR1 is MNHEY and CDR2 is SVGAGI. The CDR3 length is 15 residues. CDR3: CASSYSSSGSGEQFF. CDR3 DNA: TGTGCCAGCAGTTACTCCTCTAGCGGGAGTGGAGAGCAGTTCTTC.

In its sample, this clone was seen a few times. V is TRBV2 and J is TRBJ2-3; 11 bases align to TRBD1. With 5 bases clipped from V and 8 bases from J, the junction kept 6 bases outside the gene matches. CDR3 length: 14 residues. CDR1 is SNHLY, CDR2 FYNNEI, per germline. CDR3: CASSPGTGGGTQYF. The CDR3 nucleotides read TGTGCCAGCAGTCCGGGGACAGGGGGTGGTACGCAGTATTTT.

The chain joins TRBV6-5 to TRBJ2-7; 7 nucleotides line up with TRBD2. The germline V gene has CDR1 MNHEY and CDR2 SVGAGI. V trimming: 0 bases; J trimming: 4 bases; junction bases outside the gene matches: 6. The CDR3 sequence is 15 residues long. CDR3 nucleotides: TGTGCCAGCAGTTACTCTCCCCAGGGAGGGTACGAGCAGTACTTC. It specifies CASSYSPQGGYEQYF.

The chain employs TRBV13 and TRBJ2-2, with D perhaps matching TRBD1 or TRBD2 (5 bases each). The CDR3 is made up of 16 amino acids. V dropped 2 bases and J dropped 4 bases, with 14 bases sitting between them. Germline V gene data show CDR1 as PRHDT and CDR2 as FYEKMQ (reference sequence). The CDR3 nucleotides are TGTGCCAGCAGCTTACCGGGATCGAGGGGCACCGGGGAGCTGTTTTTT. Translating it yields CASSLPGSRGTGELFF.

This clone was picked up one time. This sequence joins TRBV11-2 and TRBJ2-1; D gene uncertain. The length of the CDR3 is 14 residues. V lost 0 bases and J 4 bases, leaving 7 bases between the germline ends. The germline V gene has CDR1 SGHAT and CDR2 FQNNGV. The CDR3 protein is CASSLEGWYNEQFF. CDR3 in DNA: TGTGCCAGCAGCTTAGAAGGCTGGTACAATGAGCAGTTCTTC.

This chain connects TRBV14 to TRBJ2-1; no clear D gene. With 4 bases removed from V and 7 bases from J, the gap between germline ends came to 14 bases. The germline V gene has CDR1 SGHDN and CDR2 FVKESK. CDR3 length: 14 residues. The CDR3 spells CASSLLVASNEQFF. CDR3 nucleotide sequence: TGTGCCAGCAGCCTCCTTGTGGCCTCGAATGAGCAGTTCTTC.

This clone occurred a few times. CDR3 region: CASSTDPLPGEKLFF. CDR3 nucleotides: TGTGCCAGTAGTACGGACCCTCTTCCGGGGGAAAAACTGTTTTTT. The chain is built from TRBV19 and TRBJ1-4; D ambiguous. CDR3 length: 15 residues. V lost 4 bases and J 8 bases, leaving 17 bases between the germline ends. Germline lookup yields CDR1 LNHDA and CDR2 SQIVND (reference sequence). Using reference TRBV19 and TRBJ1-4 for the parts outside the CDR3, the full variable domain is DGGITQSPKYLFRKEGQNVTLSCEQNLNHDAMYWYRQDPGQGLRLIYYSQIVNDFQKGDIAEGYSVSREKKESFPLTVTSAQKNPTAFYLCASSTDPLPGEKLFFGSGTQLSVL.

This clone was observed many times. The V call is TRBV5-4, the J call TRBJ2-3; 9 bases fit TRBD2. The V gene's germline CDR1 is SGHNT and CDR2 YYREEE (reference sequence). This CDR3 spans 15 amino acids. V was pared by 2 bases and J by 4 bases, with 5 bases of the junction left unmatched. The CDR3 DNA sequence: TGTGCCAGCAGCTTCACAGCGGGAGGATCAGATACGCAGTATTTT. Encoded protein: CASSFTAGGSDTQYF.

The rearrangement joins TRBV4-3 to TRBJ2-5; TRBD1 matches at 9 bases. Germline CDR1 and CDR2: LGHNA and YSLEER. The CDR3 length is 16 residues. The ends lost 0 bases at V and 4 bases at J; junction bases unmatched: 6. The chain's CDR3 is CASSQEGTGKVETQYF. For the CDR3, the DNA is TGCGCCAGCAGCCAAGAGGGGACAGGGAAGGTAGAGACCCAGTACTTC.

The V and J genes are TRBV6-6 and TRBJ1-1; no clear D. V was pared by 0 bases and J by 7 bases, with 12 bases between. Per the germline V gene, CDR1 is MNHNY and CDR2 is SVGAGI (reference sequence). The CDR3 is made up of 14 amino acids. CDR3 loop: CASSYSTGYDEAFF. The CDR3 nucleotides read TGTGCCAGCAGTTACTCGACCGGGTATGATGAAGCTTTCTTT.

This clone occurred many times. The CDR3 here is CASSRTGTRGGYTF. The CDR3 nucleotides read TGTGCCAGCAGCCGGACAGGAACCAGGGGTGGCTACACCTTC. The chain joins TRBV5-6 to TRBJ1-2; TRBD1 aligns across 7 bases. The CDR3 covers 14 residues. The trim removed 4 bases at V and 7 bases at J, leaving 10 bases unmatched. Germline CDR1 and CDR2: SGHDT and YYEEEE.

The gene calls are TRBV9 and TRBJ1-3; D uncertain. Germline V lookup: CDR1 SGDLS, CDR2 YYNGEE. Trimming shortened V by 0 bases and J by 0 bases, and 7 bases separated the two germline ends. The CDR3 length is 15 residues. The CDR3 loop is CASSVEPDSGNTIYF. CDR3 bases: TGTGCCAGCAGCGTAGAGCCGGACTCTGGAAACACCATATATTTT.

The chain recombines TRBV5-6 with TRBJ1-2, with D perhaps TRBD1 (5 bases). Germline V gives CDR1 SGHDT, CDR2 YYEEEE. The CDR3 contains 19 residues. The V end lost 2 bases, the J end lost 0 bases, and 23 bases lay between the germline ends. CDR3 sequence (DNA): TGTGCCAGCAGCTTCCTTTTTGGGCCCTGGACACCTGCTAACTATGGCTACACCTTC. This encodes CASSFLFGPWTPANYGYTF.

This clone was found a few times. The chain has TRBV2 and TRBJ1-2; the D is unclear. The CDR3 is 12 residues long. Per the germline V gene, CDR1 is SNHLY and CDR2 is FYNNEI. V lost 6 bases, J lost 7 bases, and 12 bases lay in between. CDR3 DNA sequence: TGTGCCAGCAGCCCTCCCGAGGGTGGCTACACCTTC. Its protein is CASSPPEGGYTF.

The V call is TRBV7-2, the J call TRBJ2-7, with 11 bases aligning to TRBD2. The V gene's germline CDR1 is SGHTA and CDR2 FQGNSA. V lost 3 bases and J lost 6; bases outside the gene matches: 10. This CDR3 is built from 16 residues. This CDR3 reads CASSFVGRLAGPEQYF. CDR3 bases: TGTGCCAGCAGCTTCGTAGGGCGACTAGCGGGACCCGAGCAGTACTTC.

The chain employs TRBV5-1 and TRBJ2-6, with TRBD1 matching 8 bases. The V and J ends lost 4 bases and 3 bases, in that order; junction bases with no gene match: 9. Per germline, CDR1 SGHRS and CDR2 YFSETQ. The CDR3 has 17 amino acids. The CDR3 sequence is CASSPGQGRSGANVLTF. DNA of the CDR3: TGCGCCAGCAGCCCCGGACAGGGTCGGAGTGGGGCCAACGTCCTGACTTTC.

The gene calls are TRBV19 and TRBJ2-1; D remains unclear. From germline, CDR1 is LNHDA and CDR2 SQIVND (reference sequence). The CDR3 runs to 14 residues. Trimming left V 0 bases short and J 6 bases short, with 9 bases between. The DNA of the CDR3 is TGTGCCAGTAGTATAGAAATAGCCGGCAATGAGCAGTTCTTC. Translated: CASSIEIAGNEQFF.

The genes are TRBV5-4 and TRBJ1-2; TRBD1 aligns across 11 bases. The CDR3 totals 15 residues. The germline V gene encodes CDR1 SGHNT and CDR2 YYREEE (reference sequence). The J segment lost 3 bases and the V segment lost 3 bases, leaving 4 bases of the junction unmatched. The CDR3 region is CASSSGQGGDYGYTF. CDR3 DNA sequence: TGTGCCAGCAGCTCGGGACAGGGGGGGGACTATGGCTACACCTTC.

The chain combines TRBV11-3 with TRBJ2-2; possible D gene TRBD1, 5 bases. CDR1 and CDR2 (germline): SGHNT, YENEEA. Between the trimmed V and J ends, which lost 0 bases and 6 bases, there was a span of 5 bases. There are 13 residues in the CDR3. The DNA for the CDR3 is TGTGCCAGCAGCTTAGACAGGGCCGGGGAGCTGTTTTTT. Translation gives CASSLDRAGELFF.

The chain links TRBV5-1 to TRBJ2-7; D perhaps matches TRBD2 (5 bases). This CDR3 has 13 residues. V lost 4 bases, J lost 6 bases, and 14 bases lay in between. The germline gives CDR1 SGHRS, CDR2 YFSETQ. The CDR3 bases are TGCGCCAGCAGCCTCCTGGGAGACCGCGAGCAGTACTTC. It is translated as CASSLLGDREQYF.

This chain links TRBV6-6 with TRBJ1-1, with 7 bases fitting TRBD1. The CDR3 is made up of 14 amino acids. J gave up 0 bases and V 8 bases, and 6 bases lay outside the gene matches. Germline CDR1 MNHNY, CDR2 SVGAGI (reference sequence). CDR3 sequence reads: CASAGQTMNTEAFF. In DNA, the CDR3 is TGTGCCAGCGCGGGACAGACAATGAACACTGAAGCTTTCTTT.

V and J are TRBV28 and TRBJ2-3; tentatively, D is TRBD1 or TRBD2 (5 bases each). Trimming took 6 bases from V and 7 from J, leaving 8 bases between them. Per germline, CDR1 MDHEN and CDR2 SYDVKM. The CDR3 has 11 amino acids. CDR3 nucleotide sequence: TGTGCCAGCAGGAGGGGTTATACGCAGTATTTT. Amino acids: CASRRGYTQYF.